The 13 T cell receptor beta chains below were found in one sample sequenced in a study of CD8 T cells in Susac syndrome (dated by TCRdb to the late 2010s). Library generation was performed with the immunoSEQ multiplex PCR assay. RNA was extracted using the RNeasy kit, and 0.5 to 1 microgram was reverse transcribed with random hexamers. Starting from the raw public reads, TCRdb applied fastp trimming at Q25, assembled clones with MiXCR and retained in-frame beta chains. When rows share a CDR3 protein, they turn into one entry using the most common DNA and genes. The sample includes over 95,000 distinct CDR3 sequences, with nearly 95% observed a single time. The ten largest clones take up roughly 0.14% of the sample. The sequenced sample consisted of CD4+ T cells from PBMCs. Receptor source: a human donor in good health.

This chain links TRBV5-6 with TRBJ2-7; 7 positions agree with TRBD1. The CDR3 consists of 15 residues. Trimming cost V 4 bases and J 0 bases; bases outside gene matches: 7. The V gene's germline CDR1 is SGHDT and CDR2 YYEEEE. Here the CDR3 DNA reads TGTGCCAGCAGCCTACTCGACAGGGACTCCTACGAGCAGTACTTC. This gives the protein CASSLLDRDSYEQYF.

CDR3 residues: CATSETGSTYEQYF. The CDR3 nucleotides read TGTGCCACCAGTGAGACAGGCTCAACCTACGAGCAGTACTTC. J is TRBJ2-7 and V is TRBV24-1, with D tentatively TRBD1 (6 bases). Between the trimmed V and J ends, which lost 4 bases and 2 bases, there was a span of 11 bases. The CDR3 totals 14 residues. Per germline, CDR1 KGHDR and CDR2 SFDVKD.

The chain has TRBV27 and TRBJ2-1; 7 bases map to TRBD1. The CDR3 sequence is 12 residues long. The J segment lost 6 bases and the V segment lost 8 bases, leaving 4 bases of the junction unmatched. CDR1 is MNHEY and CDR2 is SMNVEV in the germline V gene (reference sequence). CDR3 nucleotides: TGTGCCAGCGGTACAGGGGTCAATGAGCAGTTCTTC. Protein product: CASGTGVNEQFF.

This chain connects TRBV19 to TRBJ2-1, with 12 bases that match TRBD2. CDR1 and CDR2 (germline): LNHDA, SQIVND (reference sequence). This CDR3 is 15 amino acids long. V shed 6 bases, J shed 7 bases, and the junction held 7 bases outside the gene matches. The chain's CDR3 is CASRLAGGPRNEQFF. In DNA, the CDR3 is TGTGCCAGTAGGCTAGCGGGAGGGCCGAGGAATGAGCAGTTCTTC.

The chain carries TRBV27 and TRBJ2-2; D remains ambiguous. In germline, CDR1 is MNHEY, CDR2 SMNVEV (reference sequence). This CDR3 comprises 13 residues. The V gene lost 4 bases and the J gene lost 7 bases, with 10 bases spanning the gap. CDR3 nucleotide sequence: TGTGCCAGCAGTTCGTCAGTTATCGGGGAGCTGTTTTTT. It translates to CASSSSVIGELFF.

The CDR3 here is CASSQERNSPLHF. The CDR3 DNA reads TGCGCCAGCAGCCAAGAGAGGAATTCACCCCTCCACTTT. The J gene is TRBJ1-6, the V gene TRBV4-3; D gene ambiguous. Per germline, CDR1 LGHNA and CDR2 YSLEER. The V gene lost 0 bases and the J gene lost 7 bases, with 4 bases spanning the gap. CDR3 size: 13 residues.

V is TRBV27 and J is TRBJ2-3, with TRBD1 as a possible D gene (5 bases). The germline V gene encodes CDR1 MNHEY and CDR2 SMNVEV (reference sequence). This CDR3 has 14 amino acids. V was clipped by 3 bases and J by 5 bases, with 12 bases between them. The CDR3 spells CASSLLGDGDTQYF. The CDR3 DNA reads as TGTGCCAGCAGTTTGCTAGGGGATGGAGATACGCAGTATTTT.

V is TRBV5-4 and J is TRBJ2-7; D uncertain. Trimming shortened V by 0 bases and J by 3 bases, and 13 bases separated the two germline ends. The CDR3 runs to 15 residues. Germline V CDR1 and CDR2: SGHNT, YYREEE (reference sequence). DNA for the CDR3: TGTGCCAGCAGCTTGGGTAGGTTGTCCGACTACGAGCAGTACTTC. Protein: CASSLGRLSDYEQYF.

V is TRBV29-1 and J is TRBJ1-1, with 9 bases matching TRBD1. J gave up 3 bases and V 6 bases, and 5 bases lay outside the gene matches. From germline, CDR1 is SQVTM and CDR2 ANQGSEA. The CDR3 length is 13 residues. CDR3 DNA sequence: TGCAGCGTAGCACGACAGGGGGACACTGAAGCTTTCTTT. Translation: CSVARQGDTEAFF.

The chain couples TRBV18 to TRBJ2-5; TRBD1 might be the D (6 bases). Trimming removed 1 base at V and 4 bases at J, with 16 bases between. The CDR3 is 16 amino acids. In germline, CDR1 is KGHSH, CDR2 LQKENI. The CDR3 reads CASSPRRRGLGETQYF. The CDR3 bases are TGTGCCAGCTCACCACGGCGCAGGGGATTAGGAGAGACCCAGTACTTC. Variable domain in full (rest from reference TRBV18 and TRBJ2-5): NAGVMQNPRHLVRRRGQEARLRCSPMKGHSHVYWYRQLPEEGLKFMVYLQKENIIDESGMPKERFSAEFPKEGPSILRIQQVVRGDSAAYFCASSPRRRGLGETQYFGPGTRLLVL.

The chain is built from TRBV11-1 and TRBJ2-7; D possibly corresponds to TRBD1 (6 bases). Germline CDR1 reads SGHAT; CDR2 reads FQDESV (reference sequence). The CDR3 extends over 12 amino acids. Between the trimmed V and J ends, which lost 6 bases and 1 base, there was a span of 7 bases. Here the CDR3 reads CASSQGSYEQYF. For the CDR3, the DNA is TGTGCCAGCAGTCAGGGGTCCTACGAGCAGTACTTC. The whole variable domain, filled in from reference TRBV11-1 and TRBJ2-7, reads EAEVAQSPRYKITEKSQAVAFWCDPISGHATLYWYRQILGQGPELLVQFQDESVVDDSQLPKDRFSAERLKGVDSTLKIQPAELGDSAMYLCASSQGSYEQYFGPGTRLTVT.

CDR3 sequence: CASSLEGPTGELFF. The CDR3, as DNA: TGTGCCAGCAGCTTAGAAGGACCCACCGGGGAGCTGTTTTTT. The rearrangement uses TRBV7-9 and TRBJ2-2; D is unclear. Germline V lookup: CDR1 SEHNR, CDR2 FQNEAQ (reference sequence). V was shortened by 1 base and J by 4 bases, with 7 bases between the two germline ends. The CDR3 is 14 residues long.

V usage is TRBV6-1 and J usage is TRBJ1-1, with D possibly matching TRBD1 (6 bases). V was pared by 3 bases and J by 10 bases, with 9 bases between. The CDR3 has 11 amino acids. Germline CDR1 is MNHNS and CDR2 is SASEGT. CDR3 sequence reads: CASSETGGAFF. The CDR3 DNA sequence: TGTGCCAGCAGTGAGACAGGAGGAGCTTTCTTT.